This T cell receptor beta chain was sequenced during a study of T cell repertoires in cytomegalovirus infection (dated by TCRdb to between 2018 and 2020). A note on the overall study: Because public TCR beta signatures pointed to carriage of CMV infection together with the matching HLA type, the HLA type of each donor mattered for the analysis.

This clonotype was observed a handful of times. Its recognized antigen is unknown. Nothing much larger sits one base from this clone, and base qualities are not available. On the study overall, not on this receptor specifically: In both this cohort and an independent roughly 330-donor cohort, the cumulative frequency of public TCR beta family members distinguished carriers of CMV infection plus the relevant HLA type. The ex vivo response was dominated by HLA-C-restricted CMV-specific TCR beta clonotypes, and the single most frequent clonotype in two of eight donors was supplied by these HLA-C-restricted clonotypes.

Sequencing used an Illumina HiSeq 1500. Clones were called with MiXCR by TCRdb after fastp trimmed the public reads at Q25, and only in-frame beta chains were retained. Entries are consolidated by CDR3 protein sequence, retaining the most common genes and DNA. This sample lists 400,000 or so distinct CDR3 sequences; 15% to 20% were detected once. The ten largest clones add up to approximately 10% of the sample. Its CDR3 holds 14 amino acids, cysteine through phenylalanine. Only CDR3 DNA remains: 42 bases, in frame from the first base. CDR1 is given as LGHNA and CDR2 as YSLEER, both from the germline V gene. V ends up 6 bases short and J 2 bases short, with an unmatched junction base count of 6.

This TCR was sampled from a human donor in good health (CMV status not recorded). Some clones in this sample may be carry-over from other donors' samples. The sequence joins TRBV4-3 to TRBJ2-7; 8 bases in between match TRBD2. Sequenced material: PBMCs. The CDR3 sequence is CASSPASGPYEQYF. The nucleotide sequence is given as TGCGCCAGCAGTCCGGCTAGCGGGCCCTACGAGCAGTACTTC.